These 20 T cell receptor beta chains were sequenced from one sample in a study of shared clonotypes between healthy human individuals. Method: immunoSEQ multiplex PCR; TCRdb's copy keeps in-frame clones and lacks some. Of around 2,000,000 clones in the sample, approximately 94% are singletons; the top ten hold around 1.7%. CD8 cells regarded as naive lacked CD45RO, were positively chosen for CCR7, and omitted terminally differentiated effector memory CD45RA+ cells. Material for sequencing was naive CD8+ T cells from PBMCs. The receptors were sampled from a man younger than 30 in good health. Some clones in this sample may be carry-over from other donors' samples.

The chain links TRBV28 to TRBJ2-7; the match to TRBD1 covers 10 bases. This CDR3 region has 15 residues. The V gene end was trimmed by 6 bases and the J gene end by 3 bases; junction bases not matched to a gene: 8. CDR1 and CDR2 from the germline V gene are MDHEN and SYDVKM. CDR3 in amino acids: CASRDGTGELYEQYF. In DNA form, the CDR3 reads TGTGCCAGCAGGGATGGGACAGGGGAACTCTACGAGCAGTACTTC.

V usage is TRBV9 and J usage is TRBJ2-1; D ambiguous. The V gene lost 3 bases and the J gene lost 9 bases, with 7 bases spanning the gap. Germline V gene data show CDR1 as SGDLS and CDR2 as YYNGEE. This CDR3 is built from 11 residues. CDR3 sequence reads: CASSGRAEQFF. The DNA for the CDR3 is TGTGCCAGCAGCGGACGAGCTGAGCAGTTCTTC.

Concerning this clone: Other DNA sequences within the sample encode an identical CDR3. This chain connects TRBV6-5 to TRBJ2-7, with 8 bases aligning to TRBD2. Per the germline V gene, CDR1 is MNHEY and CDR2 is SVGAGI. The CDR3 is 15 residues long. The V segment lost 0 bases and the J segment 0 bases; nucleotides outside the gene matches: 1. The CDR3 nucleotides read TGTGCCAGCAGTTACTCAAGCGGGAGCTCCTACGAGCAGTACTTC. Translation gives CASSYSSGSSYEQYF.

The table lists this clone with a count of one. The sample contains more than one DNA sequence encoding this CDR3. The chain is built from TRBV14 and TRBJ1-2; D is undetermined. Per the germline V gene, CDR1 is SGHDN and CDR2 is FVKESK. This CDR3 is built from 14 residues. The V end lost 1 base, the J end lost 1 base, and 7 bases lay between the germline ends. The CDR3 nucleotides read TGTGCCAGCAGCCAAGGTTCCGGTAACTATGGCTACACCTTC. Translation gives CASSQGSGNYGYTF.

This clone was counted only a few times. The genes are TRBV28 and TRBJ1-1; TRBD1 is a possible D gene (6 bases). Germline-derived CDR1 and CDR2 are MDHEN and SYDVKM. Between the trimmed V and J ends, which lost 3 bases and 4 bases, there was a span of 12 bases. CDR3 length: 14 amino acids. The CDR3 spells CASSFLGGSTEAFF. As DNA, the CDR3 is TGTGCCAGCAGTTTTCTAGGGGGAAGCACTGAAGCTTTCTTT.

The V gene is TRBV28, the J gene TRBJ2-2; 16 positions agree with TRBD2. The V gene end was trimmed by 11 bases and the J gene end by 5 bases; junction bases not matched to a gene: 14. The CDR3 extends over 18 amino acids. In germline, CDR1 is MDHEN, CDR2 SYDVKM. CDR3 region: CACLPQGTSGRDTGELFF. The CDR3 coding sequence is TGTGCCTGCCTGCCACAAGGGACTAGCGGGAGGGATACCGGGGAGCTGTTTTTT.

The J gene is TRBJ2-3, the V gene TRBV30, with TRBD2 matching 14 bases. This CDR3 region has 13 residues. V dropped 8 bases and J dropped 5; count of bases not matched to a gene: 3. Germline V gene data show CDR1 as GTSNPN and CDR2 as SVGIG (reference sequence). As DNA, the CDR3 is TGTGCCAGACTAGCGGGAGGGGAAGATACGCAGTATTTT. It translates to CARLAGGEDTQYF.

The rearrangement links TRBV2 to TRBJ2-3; TRBD2 matches 10 bases. The CDR3 has 15 residues. The junction had 3 bases not matched to a gene; V was cut back by 1 base and J by 5 bases. The V gene's germline CDR1 is SNHLY and CDR2 FYNNEI. DNA of the CDR3: TGTGCCAGCAGTGAAGGGACTAGCGGATTAGATACGCAGTATTTT. Translated, it gives CASSEGTSGLDTQYF.

V gene TRBV12-5 combines with J gene TRBJ2-2; TRBD1 is a possible D gene (5 bases). V was shortened by 1 base and J by 5 bases, with 14 bases between the two germline ends. In germline, CDR1 is LGHNT, CDR2 FRNRAP. This CDR3 is 16 amino acids long. CDR3 sequence reads: CASGLAIDSLTGELFF. The CDR3 nucleotides read TGTGCTAGTGGTTTGGCAATAGACAGCCTTACCGGGGAGCTGTTTTTT. The whole variable domain, remainder taken from reference TRBV12-5 and TRBJ2-2, is DARVTQTPRHKVTEMGQEVTMRCQPILGHNTVFWYRQTMMQGLELLAYFRNRAPLDDSGMPKDRFSAEMPDATLATLKIQPSEPRDSAVYFCASGLAIDSLTGELFFGEGSRLTVL.

This clone has more than one count but fewer than ten. Other DNA sequences in the same sample also yield this CDR3. The DNA for the CDR3 is TGTGCCTGGAGTCTGAACACTGAAGCTTTCTTT. Protein sequence: CAWSLNTEAFF. This chain links TRBV30 with TRBJ1-1; D is uncertain. The germline V gene has CDR1 GTSNPN and CDR2 SVGIG (reference sequence). V was clipped by 2 bases and J by 0 bases, with 1 base between them. The CDR3 is made up of 11 amino acids.

V gene TRBV2 combines with J gene TRBJ1-5, with D possibly TRBD1 on 5 matching bases. This CDR3 has 14 amino acids. Trimming took 6 bases from V and 0 from J, leaving 9 bases between them. Germline loops: CDR1 SNHLY, CDR2 FYNNEI. The CDR3 DNA is TGTGCCAGCAGGGAGGGGTTTAGCAATCAGCCCCAGCATTTT. Translated: CASREGFSNQPQHF.

This clone has just one count. Different DNA sequences within this sample yield the same CDR3. V usage is TRBV11-2 and J usage is TRBJ1-5; possible D gene TRBD1, 5 bases. Germline V CDR1 and CDR2: SGHAT, FQNNGV. The germline V and J ends were trimmed by 1 base and 6 bases, with 7 bases remaining between them. The CDR3 has 13 amino acids. The CDR3 DNA sequence: TGTGCCAGCAGCTTAGGGGGGAGTCAGCCCCAGCATTTT. It specifies CASSLGGSQPQHF.

DNA of the CDR3: TGTGCCAGCAGCGGAGGGGACTCCACACCCTCCTACGAGCAGTACTTC. Translated, it gives CASSGGDSTPSYEQYF. The chain employs TRBV9 and TRBJ2-7, with a possible D match to TRBD2 (6 bases). Deletions cut 3 bases from V and 0 bases from J, with 16 bases between. The CDR3 has 16 residues. The V gene's germline CDR1 is SGDLS and CDR2 YYNGEE.

The V and J genes are TRBV6-1 and TRBJ2-7; no clear D. Trimming took 3 bases from V and 2 from J, leaving 11 bases between them. Per germline, CDR1 MNHNS and CDR2 SASEGT. The CDR3 spans 14 residues. The CDR3 DNA sequence: TGTGCCAGCAGTGAGACTCTTCCCGCCTACGAGCAGTACTTC. Encoded protein: CASSETLPAYEQYF.

The CDR3 sequence: CASGTEANYGYTF. The CDR3, as DNA: TGTGCCAGCGGGACAGAGGCGAACTATGGCTACACCTTC. The chain employs TRBV5-6 and TRBJ1-2, with TRBD1 matching over 7 bases. Germline V gene lookup returns CDR1 SGHDT and CDR2 YYEEEE. V was pared by 7 bases and J by 2 bases, with 5 bases of the junction left unmatched. This CDR3 comprises 13 residues.

A remark on this clone: Additional DNA sequences in this sample encode the identical CDR3. This sequence joins TRBV7-9 and TRBJ2-7, with D hard to call. Germline assignment: CDR1 SEHNR and CDR2 FQNEAQ (reference sequence). The CDR3 totals 13 residues. V shed 1 base and J shed 0 bases, with 4 bases lying between them. The CDR3 sequence is CASSLGPSYEQYF. The CDR3 DNA reads TGTGCCAGCAGCTTAGGACCCTCCTACGAGCAGTACTTC.

This clone was observed once. The chain is built from TRBV4-3 and TRBJ2-1, with D tentatively TRBD2 (5 bases). CDR1 LGHNA and CDR2 YSLEER come from the germline V gene. V was pared by 6 bases and J by 4 bases, with 10 bases between. The CDR3 loop spans 13 amino acids. The CDR3 here is CASSTGGYNEQFF. The CDR3 coding sequence is TGCGCCAGCAGTACCGGCGGGTACAATGAGCAGTTCTTC.

The gene calls are TRBV11-2 and TRBJ2-7; no clear D. Per the germline V gene, CDR1 is SGHAT and CDR2 is FQNNGV. The CDR3 spans 14 residues. The V and J ends lost 1 base and 0 bases respectively, with 7 bases between them. The CDR3 DNA reads as TGTGCCAGCAGCTTAGGGCCAGACTCCTACGAGCAGTACTTC. Its translation is CASSLGPDSYEQYF.

This chain uses TRBV9 with TRBJ1-1; D gene uncertain. V lost 4 bases, J lost 8 bases, and 15 bases lay in between. The CDR3 runs to 13 residues. The V gene's germline CDR1 is SGDLS and CDR2 YYNGEE. The chain's CDR3 is CASSPGGRAEAFF. The CDR3 DNA reads TGTGCCAGCAGCCCGGGAGGGCGAGCAGAAGCTTTCTTT. Together with reference TRBV9 and TRBJ1-1, the CDR3 gives the full variable domain: DSGVTQTPKHLITATGQRVTLRCSPRSGDLSVYWYQQSLDQGLQFLIQYYNGEERAKGNILERFSAQQFPDLHSELNLSSLELGDSALYFCASSPGGRAEAFFGQGTRLTVV.

This chain uses TRBV27 with TRBJ1-1, with D unresolved. Germline CDR1 reads MNHEY; CDR2 reads SMNVEV (reference sequence). Trimming pared 5 bases from V and 5 bases from J, leaving 15 bases between. This CDR3 has 14 amino acids. CDR3 amino acids: CASSLAIGWTEAFF. For the CDR3, the DNA is TGTGCCAGCAGTCTTGCCATCGGGTGGACTGAAGCTTTCTTT.